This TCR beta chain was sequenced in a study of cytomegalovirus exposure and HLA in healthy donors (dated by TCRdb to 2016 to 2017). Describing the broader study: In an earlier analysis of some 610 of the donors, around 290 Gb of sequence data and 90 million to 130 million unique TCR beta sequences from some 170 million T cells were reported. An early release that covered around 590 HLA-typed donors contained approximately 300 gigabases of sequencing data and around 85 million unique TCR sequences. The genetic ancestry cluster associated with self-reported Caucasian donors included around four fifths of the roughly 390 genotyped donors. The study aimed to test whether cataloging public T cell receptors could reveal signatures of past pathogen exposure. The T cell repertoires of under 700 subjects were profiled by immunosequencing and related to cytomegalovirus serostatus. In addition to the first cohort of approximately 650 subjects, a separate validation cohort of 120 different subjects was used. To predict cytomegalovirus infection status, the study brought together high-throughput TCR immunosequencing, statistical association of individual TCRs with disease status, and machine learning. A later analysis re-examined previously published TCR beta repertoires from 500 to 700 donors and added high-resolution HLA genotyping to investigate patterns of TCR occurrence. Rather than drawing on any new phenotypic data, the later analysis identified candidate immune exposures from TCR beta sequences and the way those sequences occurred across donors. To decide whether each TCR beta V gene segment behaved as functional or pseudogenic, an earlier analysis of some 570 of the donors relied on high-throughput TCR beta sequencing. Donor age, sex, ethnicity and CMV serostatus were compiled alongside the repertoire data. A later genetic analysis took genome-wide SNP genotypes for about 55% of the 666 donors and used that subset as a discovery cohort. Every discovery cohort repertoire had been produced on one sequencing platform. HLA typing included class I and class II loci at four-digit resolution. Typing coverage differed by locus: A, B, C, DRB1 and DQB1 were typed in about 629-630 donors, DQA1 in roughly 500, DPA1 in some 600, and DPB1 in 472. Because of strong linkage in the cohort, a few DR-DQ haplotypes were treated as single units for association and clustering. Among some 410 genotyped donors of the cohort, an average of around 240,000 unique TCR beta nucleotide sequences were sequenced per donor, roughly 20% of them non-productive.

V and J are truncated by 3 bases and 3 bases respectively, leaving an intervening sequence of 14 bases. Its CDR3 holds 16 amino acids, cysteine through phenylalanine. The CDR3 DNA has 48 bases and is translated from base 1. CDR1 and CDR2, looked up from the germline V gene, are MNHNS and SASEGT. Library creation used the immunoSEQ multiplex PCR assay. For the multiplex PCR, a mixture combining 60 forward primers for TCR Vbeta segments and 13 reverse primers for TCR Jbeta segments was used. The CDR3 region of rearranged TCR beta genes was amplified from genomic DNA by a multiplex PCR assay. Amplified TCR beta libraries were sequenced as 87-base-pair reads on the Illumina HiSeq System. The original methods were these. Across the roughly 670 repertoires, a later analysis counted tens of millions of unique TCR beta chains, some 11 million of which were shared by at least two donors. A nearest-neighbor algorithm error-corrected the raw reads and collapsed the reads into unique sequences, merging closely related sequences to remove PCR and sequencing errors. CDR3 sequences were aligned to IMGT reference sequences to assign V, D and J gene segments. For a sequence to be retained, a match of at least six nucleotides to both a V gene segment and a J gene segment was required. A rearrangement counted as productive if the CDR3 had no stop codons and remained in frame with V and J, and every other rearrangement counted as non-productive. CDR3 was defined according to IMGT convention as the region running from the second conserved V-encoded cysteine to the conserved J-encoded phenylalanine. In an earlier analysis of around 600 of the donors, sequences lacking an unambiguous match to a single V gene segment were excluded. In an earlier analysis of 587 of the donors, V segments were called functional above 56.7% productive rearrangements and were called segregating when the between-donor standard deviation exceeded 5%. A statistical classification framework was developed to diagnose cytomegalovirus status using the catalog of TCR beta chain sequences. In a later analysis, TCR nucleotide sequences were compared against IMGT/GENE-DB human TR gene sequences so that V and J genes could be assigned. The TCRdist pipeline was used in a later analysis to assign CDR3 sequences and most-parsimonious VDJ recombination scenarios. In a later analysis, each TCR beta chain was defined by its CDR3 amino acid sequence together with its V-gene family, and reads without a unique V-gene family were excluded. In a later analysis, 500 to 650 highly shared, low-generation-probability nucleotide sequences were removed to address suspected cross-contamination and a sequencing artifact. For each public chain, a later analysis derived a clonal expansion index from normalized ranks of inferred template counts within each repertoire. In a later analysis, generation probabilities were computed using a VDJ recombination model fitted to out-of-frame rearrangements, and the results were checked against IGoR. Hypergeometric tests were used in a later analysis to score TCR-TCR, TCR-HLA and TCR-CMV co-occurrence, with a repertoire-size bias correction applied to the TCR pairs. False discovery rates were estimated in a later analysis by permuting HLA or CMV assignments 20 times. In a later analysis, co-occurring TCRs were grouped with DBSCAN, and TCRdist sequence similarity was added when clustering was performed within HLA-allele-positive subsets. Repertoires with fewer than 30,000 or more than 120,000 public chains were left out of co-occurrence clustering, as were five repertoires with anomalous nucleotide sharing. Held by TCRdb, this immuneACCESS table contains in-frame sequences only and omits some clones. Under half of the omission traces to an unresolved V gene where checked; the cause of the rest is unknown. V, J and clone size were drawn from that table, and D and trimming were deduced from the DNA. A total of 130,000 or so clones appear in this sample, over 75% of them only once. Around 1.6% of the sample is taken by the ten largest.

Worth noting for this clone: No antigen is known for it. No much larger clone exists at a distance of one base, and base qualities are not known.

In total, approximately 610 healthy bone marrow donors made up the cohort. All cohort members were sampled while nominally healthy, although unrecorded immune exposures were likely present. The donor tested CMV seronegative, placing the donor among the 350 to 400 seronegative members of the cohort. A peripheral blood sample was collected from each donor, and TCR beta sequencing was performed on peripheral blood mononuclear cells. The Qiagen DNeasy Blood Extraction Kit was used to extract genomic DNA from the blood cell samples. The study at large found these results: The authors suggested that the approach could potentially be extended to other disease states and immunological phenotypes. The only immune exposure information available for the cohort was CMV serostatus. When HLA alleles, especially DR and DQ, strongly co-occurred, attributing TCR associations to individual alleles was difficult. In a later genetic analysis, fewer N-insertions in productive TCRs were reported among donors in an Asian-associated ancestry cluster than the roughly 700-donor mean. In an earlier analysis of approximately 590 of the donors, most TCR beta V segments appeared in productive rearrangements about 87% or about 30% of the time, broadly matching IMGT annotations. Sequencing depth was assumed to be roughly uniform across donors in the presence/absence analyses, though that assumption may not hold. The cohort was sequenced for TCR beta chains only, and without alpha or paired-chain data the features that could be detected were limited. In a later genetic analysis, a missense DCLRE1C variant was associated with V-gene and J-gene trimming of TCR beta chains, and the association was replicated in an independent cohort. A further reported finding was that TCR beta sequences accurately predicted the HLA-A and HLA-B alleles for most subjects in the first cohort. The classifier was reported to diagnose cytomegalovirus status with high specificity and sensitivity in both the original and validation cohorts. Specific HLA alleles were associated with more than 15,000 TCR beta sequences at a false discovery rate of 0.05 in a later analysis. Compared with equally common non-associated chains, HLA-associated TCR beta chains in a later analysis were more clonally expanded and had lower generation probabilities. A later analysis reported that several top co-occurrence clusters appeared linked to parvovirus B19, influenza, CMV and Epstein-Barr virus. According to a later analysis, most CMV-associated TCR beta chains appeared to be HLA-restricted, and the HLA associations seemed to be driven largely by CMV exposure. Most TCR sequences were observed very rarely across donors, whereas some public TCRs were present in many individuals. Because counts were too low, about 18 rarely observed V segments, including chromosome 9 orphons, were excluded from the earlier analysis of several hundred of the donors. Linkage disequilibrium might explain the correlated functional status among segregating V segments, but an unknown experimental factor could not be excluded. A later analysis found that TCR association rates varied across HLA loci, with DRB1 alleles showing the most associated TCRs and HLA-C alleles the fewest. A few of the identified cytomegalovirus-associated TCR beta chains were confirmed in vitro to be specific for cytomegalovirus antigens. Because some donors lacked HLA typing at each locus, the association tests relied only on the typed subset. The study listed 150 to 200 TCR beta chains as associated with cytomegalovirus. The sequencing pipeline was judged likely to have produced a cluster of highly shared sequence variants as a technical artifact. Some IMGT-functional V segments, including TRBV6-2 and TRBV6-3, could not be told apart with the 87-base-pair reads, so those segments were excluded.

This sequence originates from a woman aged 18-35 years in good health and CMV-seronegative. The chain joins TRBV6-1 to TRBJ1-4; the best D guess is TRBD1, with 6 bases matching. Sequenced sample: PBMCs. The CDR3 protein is CASSDRPTGANEKLFF. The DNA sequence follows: TGTGCCAGCAGTGACCGGCCGACAGGCGCTAATGAAAAACTGTTTTTT.